Shown below are 22 T cell receptor beta chains from a single sample sequenced in a study of T cells after yellow fever vaccination. TCRdb re-analysed the 5' RACE reads in MiXCR, keeping a single row per CDR3 protein. The sample comprises about 120,000 distinct CDR3 sequences, 8.9% of which are singletons, and almost 40% rests with the top ten. Material: CD8+ T cells sorted from PBMCs, obtained on the day of the yellow fever booster vaccination. These receptor sequences come from a man younger than 30 who received the YFV17D yellow fever vaccine.

This clonotype was detected ten times or more. The rearrangement uses TRBV5-6 and TRBJ2-3; TRBD2 aligns across 8 bases. The CDR3 totals 16 residues. Looked up from germline, CDR1 is SGHDT and CDR2 is YYEEEE. After removal of 2 bases from V and 10 bases from J, the junction contained 15 bases not matched to a gene. The CDR3 DNA is TGTGCCAGCAGCTTTGGTACTAGCGGTACGTTGGGATCGCAGTATTTT. Translation: CASSFGTSGTLGSQYF.

This clonotype was counted a few times. The chain couples TRBV12-3 or TRBV12-4 to TRBJ1-6, with D perhaps matching TRBD1 (6 bases). The CDR3 totals 14 residues. V lost 7 bases to trimming and J lost 9 bases, with 16 bases between them. The CDR3 loop is CASTLTGGRSPLHF. CDR3 nucleotides: TGTGCCAGCACCCTGACAGGAGGGCGTTCACCCCTCCACTTT.

V gene TRBV5-1 combines with J gene TRBJ2-3; unclear D gene. The CDR3 is made up of 15 amino acids. Germline-derived CDR1 and CDR2 are SGHRS and YFSETQ. Trimming took 6 bases from V and 4 from J, leaving 18 bases between them. The CDR3 region is CASMGPGDWSDTQYF. DNA of the CDR3: TGCGCCAGCATGGGCCCCGGAGATTGGTCAGATACGCAGTATTTT.

As DNA, the CDR3 is TGTGCCAGCAGCCAAGAAGGTGCGGGGGACCAAGAGACCCAGTACTTC. Protein sequence: CASSQEGAGDQETQYF. J is TRBJ2-5 and V is TRBV3-1; 7 bases map to TRBD2. This CDR3 is built from 16 residues. From germline, CDR1 is LGHDT and CDR2 YNNKEL (reference sequence). The V gene end was trimmed by 0 bases and the J gene end by 0 bases; junction bases not matched to a gene: 4.

The sample holds a few counts of this clonotype. The rearrangement links TRBV27 to TRBJ2-3; no clear D gene. CDR3 length: 14 residues. CDR1 MNHEY and CDR2 SMNVEV come from the germline V gene (reference sequence). The germline V and J ends were trimmed by 7 bases and 0 bases, with 11 bases remaining between them. The CDR3 DNA reads as TGTGCCAGCACGAACGTCGGAAGCACAGATACGCAGTATTTT. Its protein product is CASTNVGSTDTQYF.

The CDR3 region has the DNA TGTGCCACCCACCGGGACAGAACCTCACCCCTCCACTTT. It specifies CATHRDRTSPLHF. The J gene is TRBJ1-6, the V gene TRBV15; 7 nucleotides align to TRBD1. The germline CDR1 and CDR2 sequences are LNHNV and YYDKDF (reference sequence). The CDR3 spans 13 residues. The V segment lost 8 bases and the J segment 10 bases; nucleotides outside the gene matches: 8.

This clonotype was counted only a few times. V is TRBV6-2 or TRBV6-3 and J is TRBJ1-5, with D hard to call. Germline V gene sequence: CDR1 MNHEY, CDR2 SVGEGT. Trimming left V 5 bases short and J 0 bases short, with 11 bases between. CDR3 length equals 15 residues. CDR3 sequence reads: CASSRTGNSNQPQHF. The CDR3 region has the DNA TGTGCCAGCAGTCGCACGGGGAATAGCAATCAGCCCCAGCATTTT.

This clonotype showed up just a few times. The V and J genes are TRBV12-3 or TRBV12-4 and TRBJ2-2, with D possibly TRBD1 on 6 matching bases. The CDR3 is made up of 15 amino acids. The V end lost 6 bases, the J end lost 6 bases, and 17 bases lay between the germline ends. CDR3 amino acids: CASSRHRDRAGELFF. DNA for the CDR3: TGTGCCAGCAGCCGACACAGGGATCGGGCCGGGGAGCTGTTTTTT.

A few counts support this clonotype. The chain joins TRBV4-2 to TRBJ2-7; D is possibly TRBD2 (6 bases). Trimming cost V 4 bases and J 7 bases, with 17 bases left between them. Germline lookup yields CDR1 LGHNA and CDR2 YNFKEQ. The CDR3 consists of 14 residues. The CDR3 nucleotides are TGTGCCAGCAGCCGTGATGCGGGGTCAGGAGAGCAGTACGTC. It encodes CASSRDAGSGEQYV.

This clonotype was observed a handful of times. The chain joins TRBV7-8 to TRBJ1-5; 7 positions match TRBD1. Germline assignment: CDR1 SGHVS and CDR2 FQNEAQ. After removal of 5 bases from V and 0 bases from J, the junction contained 7 bases not matched to a gene. The CDR3 covers 16 residues. The CDR3 loop reads CASSPQQGNSNQPQHF. The DNA for the CDR3 is TGTGCCAGCAGCCCTCAACAGGGGAATAGCAATCAGCCCCAGCATTTT.

This clonotype has more than one count but fewer than ten. The chain uses TRBV28 and TRBJ2-6, with TRBD1 matching 8 bases. Unmatched junction bases numbered 10, after V lost 5 bases and J lost 4 bases. The CDR3 contains 17 residues. Germline CDR1 and CDR2: MDHEN and SYDVKM. Here the CDR3 reads CASSVRGLPYGANVLTF. CDR3 DNA sequence: TGTGCCAGCAGTGTCAGGGGGCTTCCGTACGGGGCCAACGTCCTGACTTTC. Drawing the rest from reference TRBV28 and TRBJ2-6, the complete variable domain is DVKVTQSSRYLVKRTGEKVFLECVQDMDHENMFWYRQDPGLGLRLIYFSYDVKMKEKGDIPEGYSVSREKKERFSLILESASTNQTSMYLCASSVRGLPYGANVLTFGAGSRLTVL.

This clonotype turned up a few times. The rearrangement joins TRBV5-1 to TRBJ2-7; possible D gene TRBD1, 5 bases. The CDR3 runs to 15 residues. Trimming took 3 bases from V and 5 from J, leaving 18 bases between them. CDR1 SGHRS and CDR2 YFSETQ come from the germline V gene. The CDR3 protein is CASSSMGTTGDEQYV. In nucleotides, the CDR3 is TGCGCCAGCAGCTCGATGGGAACCACAGGTGACGAGCAGTACGTC.

The V gene is TRBV4-2, the J gene TRBJ1-4; no clear D gene. Germline CDR1 LGHNA, CDR2 YNFKEQ. This CDR3 is built from 18 residues. V lost 3 bases and J lost 0, with 17 bases in between. This chain's CDR3 is CASSHRILYIATNEKLFF. In DNA, the CDR3 is TGTGCCAGCAGCCACAGGATCTTGTACATAGCAACTAATGAAAAACTGTTTTTT.

This clonotype was seen many times. V and J are TRBV7-8 and TRBJ1-2; D is possibly TRBD1 (5 bases). Germline CDR1 SGHVS, CDR2 FQNEAQ. This CDR3 comprises 12 residues. V gave up 2 bases and J gave up 10 bases, with 11 bases separating them. The DNA of the CDR3 is TGTGCCAGCAGCTTAACAGGAACATACTACACCTTC. Translating gives CASSLTGTYYTF.

This clonotype appeared a few times. The chain links TRBV5-6 to TRBJ1-1; TRBD1 might be the D (6 bases). Trimming left V 4 bases short and J 5 bases short, with 21 bases between. In germline, CDR1 is SGHDT, CDR2 YYEEEE. The CDR3 contains 16 residues. CDR3 nucleotide sequence: TGTGCCAGCAGCAGAACAGGGCCCACCGTGGGGACTGAAGCTTTCTTT. It is translated as CASSRTGPTVGTEAFF. The full variable domain, completed using reference TRBV5-6 and TRBJ1-1, is DAGVTQSPTHLIKTRGQQVTLRCSPKSGHDTVSWYQQALGQGPQFIFQYYEEEERQRGNFPDRFSGHQFPNYSSELNVNALLLGDSALYLCASSRTGPTVGTEAFFGQGTRLTVV.

This clonotype was observed a few times. V and J are TRBV15 and TRBJ1-1, with D tentatively TRBD1 (6 bases). The CDR3 extends over 15 amino acids. V dropped 8 bases and J dropped 0 bases, with 16 bases sitting between them. Germline CDR1 LNHNV, CDR2 YYDKDF (reference sequence). As DNA, the CDR3 is TGTGCCACCTGGGGGGGCGAAAGGATGAACACTGAAGCTTTCTTT. It codes for CATWGGERMNTEAFF. Full variable domain (missing parts from reference TRBV15 and TRBJ1-1): DAMVIQNPRYQVTQFGKPVTLSCSQTLNHNVMYWYQQKSSQAPKLLFHYYDKDFNNEADTPDNFQSRRPNTSFCFLDIRSPGLGDTAMYLCATWGGERMNTEAFFGQGTRLTVV.

This clonotype was recorded at least ten times. The rearrangement joins TRBV9 to TRBJ2-3; no reliable D call. Germline-derived CDR1 and CDR2 are SGDLS and YYNGEE. This CDR3 has 16 residues. The ends were cut back, 3 bases at V and 0 bases at J, with 14 bases in the middle. The CDR3 DNA reads TGTGCCAGCAGCGCGGCCATAGGACGGAGCACAGATACGCAGTATTTT. Translation gives CASSAAIGRSTDTQYF.

A few counts support this clonotype. The chain links TRBV7-6 to TRBJ1-2; tentatively, D is TRBD1 (5 bases). Trimming shortened V by 1 base and J by 4 bases, and 13 bases separated the two germline ends. The CDR3 contains 15 residues. Germline-derived CDR1 and CDR2 are SGHVS and FNYEAQ. The CDR3 nucleotides read TGTGCCAGCAGCTTAGGGTCTGGGGACCGCTATGGCTACACCTTC. Protein: CASSLGSGDRYGYTF. The full variable domain, completed using reference TRBV7-6 and TRBJ1-2, is GAGVSQSPRYKVTKRGQDVALRCDPISGHVSLYWYRQALGQGPEFLTYFNYEAQQDKSGLPNDRFSAERPEGSISTLTIQRTEQRDSAMYRCASSLGSGDRYGYTFGSGTRLTVV.

This clonotype was observed many times. The chain carries TRBV4-2 and TRBJ2-1; 7 bases match TRBD2. Germline values: CDR1 LGHNA, CDR2 YNFKEQ. This CDR3 has 16 residues. V shed 0 bases and J 6 bases; nucleotides not matched to a gene: 8. CDR3 sequence (DNA): TGTGCCAGCAGCCAAGATGCAGACGGGGGGTTCAATGAGCAGTTCTTC. The encoded protein is CASSQDADGGFNEQFF.

This clonotype has just a few counts. The chain employs TRBV10-2 and TRBJ1-6; 9 bases match TRBD1. J lost 7 bases, V lost 8 bases, and 3 bases had no gene match. The length of the CDR3 is 13 residues. The V gene's germline CDR1 is WSHSY and CDR2 SAAADI. In DNA, the CDR3 is TGCGCCAGCGGGGGACAGGGCAATTCACCCCTCCACTTT. Translating it yields CASGGQGNSPLHF.

This clonotype occurred many times. The V gene is TRBV4-1, the J gene TRBJ2-3; D possibly corresponds to TRBD2 (6 bases). Trimming stripped 0 bases from V and 2 bases from J, with 12 bases between. Germline values: CDR1 MGHRA, CDR2 YSYEKL. The CDR3 contains 16 residues. This chain's CDR3 is CASSQEWGGVTDTQYF. CDR3 bases: TGCGCCAGCAGCCAAGAGTGGGGCGGGGTCACAGATACGCAGTATTTT.

At least ten counts were recorded for this clonotype. This chain uses TRBV7-9 with TRBJ2-7; 7 positions agree with TRBD1. Germline V gene data show CDR1 as SEHNR and CDR2 as FQNEAQ (reference sequence). V lost 3 bases and J lost 3; bases outside the gene matches: 2. The CDR3 extends over 13 amino acids. The CDR3 protein is CASSFQGDYEQYF. CDR3 bases: TGTGCCAGCAGCTTCCAGGGGGACTACGAGCAGTACTTC.